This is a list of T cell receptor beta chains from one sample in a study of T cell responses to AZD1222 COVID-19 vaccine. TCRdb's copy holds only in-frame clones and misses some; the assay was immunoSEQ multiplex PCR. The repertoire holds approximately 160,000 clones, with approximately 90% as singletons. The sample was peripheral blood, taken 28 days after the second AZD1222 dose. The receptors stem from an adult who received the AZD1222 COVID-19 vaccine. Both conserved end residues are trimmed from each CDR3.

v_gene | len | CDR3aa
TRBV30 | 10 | AWRETGYGYT
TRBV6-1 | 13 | ASSDGSGGNSPLH
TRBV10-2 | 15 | ASSEELSYLDYNEQF
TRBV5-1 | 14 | ASSLDRGGVREKLF
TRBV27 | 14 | ASSLSGTAKNTEAF
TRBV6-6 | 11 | ASSYSSKGEQF
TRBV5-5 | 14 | ASSLDPLHPNTEAF
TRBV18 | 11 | ASSPDGNYGYT
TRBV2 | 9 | ASMEIGELF
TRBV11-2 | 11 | ASSLSRTDTQY
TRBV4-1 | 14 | ASSQDGAGGYNEQF
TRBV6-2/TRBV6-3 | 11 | ASSYPVNEKLF
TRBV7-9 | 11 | ASSLSDFLEAF
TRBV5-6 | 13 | ASSLMGTGNSPLH
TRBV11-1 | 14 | ASSLGAGGPTDTQY
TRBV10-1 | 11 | ASSPEEGYGYT
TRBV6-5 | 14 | ASSYDREGVKNIQY
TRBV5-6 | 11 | ASSLSRGNTIY
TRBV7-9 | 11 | ASTRGDWYGYT
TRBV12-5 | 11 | ASGLRSNTEAF
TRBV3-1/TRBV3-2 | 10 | ASGEGSSPLH
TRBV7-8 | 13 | ASSPTPGENQPQH
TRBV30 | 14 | AWSVLPRGLTYGYT
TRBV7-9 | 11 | ASSFRGSNEQF
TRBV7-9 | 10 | ASSQQGTEAF
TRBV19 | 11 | AIRGPRGTEAF
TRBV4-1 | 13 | ASSRPPPPNEKLF
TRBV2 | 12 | ASNLRGQSNEQY
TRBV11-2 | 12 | ASSSTGGYTEAF
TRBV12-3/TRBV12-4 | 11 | ATQRGSNYGYT
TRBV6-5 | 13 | ASSYDGVGPNGYT
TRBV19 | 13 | ASSMPLGTLDGYT
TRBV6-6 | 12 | ASSRERGNTEAF
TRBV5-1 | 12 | ASNLAGGFNEQF
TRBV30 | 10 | AWGRGNTEAF
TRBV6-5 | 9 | ASRLEGKLF
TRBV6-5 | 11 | ASSISGGEKLF
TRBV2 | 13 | ASSKRQVMNTEAF
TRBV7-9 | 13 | ASSLAMRMNTEAF
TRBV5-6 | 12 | ASSSSPQDQPQH
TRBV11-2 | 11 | ASSLIGLGAQY
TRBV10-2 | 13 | ASSDGKGYNSPLH
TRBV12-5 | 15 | ASGRLAGPPPFDEQY
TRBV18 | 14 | ASSSDRQDMNTEAF
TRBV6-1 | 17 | ASSEVTTSGGAGAETQY
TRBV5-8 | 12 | ASSFLTGGNEQF
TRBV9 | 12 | ASSAAGAISPQH
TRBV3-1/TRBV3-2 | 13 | ASSQGRGGEDTQY